These T cell receptor beta chains were read from a single sample in a study of liver allograft versus peripheral blood T cells. Each CDR3 protein gets one entry after TCRdb re-called the reads with MiXCR. The sample holds some 14,000 distinct CDR3 sequences; approximately 17% are singletons and the top ten take roughly 2%. Receptor source: a human patient who had a liver transplant. Some T cells may be graft donor cells. The CDR3 runs from the conserved cysteine through the conserved F or W. A D gene is named only where the DNA matches it firmly. Clone size is given for some rows only: seen once, a few or many times, or a class if the clone is expanded.

j_call clone_size d_call v_call cdr3_aa cdr3_nt
TRBJ1-1 once TRBD1 TRBV20-1 CSATDRGNTEAFF TGCAGTGCTACCGACAGGGGGAACACTGAAGCTTTCTTT
TRBJ1-5 medium-sized . TRBV18 CASSVNSGDNQPQHF TGTGCCAGCTCCGTAAATAGCGGAGATAATCAGCCCCAGCATTTT
TRBJ2-3 . TRBD2 TRBV28 CASSFPTSGVTDTQYF TGTGCCAGCAGCTTTCCAACTAGCGGGGTCACAGATACGCAGTATTTT
TRBJ1-5 few . TRBV30 CAWSVLGGSNQPQHF TGTGCCTGGAGTGTCCTCGGGGGTAGCAATCAGCCCCAGCATTTT
TRBJ2-1 medium-sized . TRBV19 CASQSIGVLSSYNEQFF TGTGCCAGTCAGTCAATTGGGGTTCTCAGCTCCTACAATGAGCAGTTCTTC
TRBJ1-2 medium-sized TRBD1 TRBV19 CASRPDRDHGYTF TGTGCCAGTAGACCGGACAGGGACCATGGCTACACCTTC
TRBJ2-5 many . TRBV6-1 CASIHTESHPETQYF TGTGCCAGCATTCACACAGAATCGCACCCAGAGACCCAGTACTTC
TRBJ2-7 medium-sized TRBD1 TRBV6-1 CASSTRDRGHEQYF TGTGCCAGCAGTACCCGGGACAGGGGGCACGAGCAGTACTTC
TRBJ1-3 many TRBD1 TRBV20-1 CSAIQGQARGNTIYF TGCAGTGCTATCCAAGGACAGGCGAGAGGAAACACCATATATTTT
TRBJ2-7 few . TRBV7-2 CASSLGHISYEQYF TGTGCCAGCAGCTTAGGACACATTTCCTACGAGCAGTACTTC
TRBJ2-7 . TRBD2 TRBV28 CASGDGGRRNEQYF TGTGCCAGCGGGGACGGCGGGAGACGGAACGAGCAGTACTTC
TRBJ2-3 . . TRBV15 CATSRDVAVDTQYF TGTGCCACCAGCAGAGATGTAGCCGTGGATACGCAGTATTTT
TRBJ2-3 few TRBD2 TRBV19 CASSSLADTQYF TGTGCCAGTAGTTCACTAGCGGACACGCAGTATTTT
TRBJ2-7 . . TRBV27 CASSLSPDPDHEQYF TGTGCCAGCAGTTTATCGCCCGACCCGGACCACGAGCAGTACTTC
TRBJ2-3 medium-sized . TRBV27 CASSPRLVPRTDTQYF TGTGCCAGCAGCCCAAGACTAGTTCCCCGCACAGATACGCAGTATTTT
TRBJ2-1 medium-sized TRBD1 TRBV5-4 CASSRQGVSYNEQFF TGTGCCAGCAGCAGACAGGGGGTCTCCTACAATGAGCAGTTCTTC
TRBJ1-3 few . TRBV12-3/TRBV12-4 CASSPSGNTIYF TGTGCCAGCAGTCCCTCTGGAAACACCATATATTTT
TRBJ1-1 many TRBD1 TRBV18 CASSQQGTGNTEAFF TGTGCCAGCTCACAACAAGGGACAGGGAACACTGAAGCTTTCTTT
TRBJ2-2 medium-sized TRBD2 TRBV5-6 CASSPGLARSGELFF TGTGCCAGCAGCCCAGGACTAGCGCGTTCCGGGGAGCTGTTTTTT
TRBJ2-6 . . TRBV11-3 CASSLSGAGANVLTF TGTGCCAGCAGCTTATCGGGGGCTGGGGCCAACGTCCTGACTTTC
TRBJ1-2 medium-sized . TRBV28 CASRSADRHYGYTF TGTGCCAGCAGGTCCGCAGACAGACACTATGGCTACACCTTC
TRBJ1-2 . TRBD1 TRBV3-1 CASSPFTGSLRGQYGYTF TGTGCCAGCAGCCCCTTCACAGGGTCCTTGAGGGGGCAATATGGCTACACCTTC
TRBJ2-2 . . TRBV12-5 CASGFPGETNTGELFF TGTGCTAGTGGTTTTCCCGGGGAGACGAACACCGGGGAGCTGTTTTTT
TRBJ1-4 . . TRBV25-1 CASSEYGGENEKLFF TGTGCCAGCAGTGAATACGGGGGGGAGAATGAAAAACTGTTTTTT
TRBJ2-7 . TRBD2 TRBV18 CASSPKSGLAGVYEQYF TGTGCCAGCTCACCCAAGTCAGGACTAGCGGGAGTGTACGAGCAGTACTTC
TRBJ2-7 . . TRBV20-1 CSARRTDNEQYF TGCAGTGCTAGGCGAACGGACAACGAGCAGTACTTC
TRBJ2-1 medium-sized . TRBV27 CASSPYTAEKYNEQFF TGTGCCAGCAGTCCCTACACAGCAGAAAAGTACAATGAGCAGTTCTTC
TRBJ1-1 . TRBD1 TRBV5-6 CASSLVGGTDMNTEAFF TGTGCCAGCAGCTTGGTAGGGGGGACAGATATGAACACTGAAGCTTTCTTT
TRBJ2-3 . . TRBV28 CVSSSAALGTDTQYF TGTGTCAGCAGTAGCGCGGCGTTGGGGACAGATACGCAGTATTTT
TRBJ2-6 medium-sized . TRBV6-1 CASTPGHGSSGANVLTF TGTGCCAGCACCCCGGGACATGGTTCGTCTGGGGCCAACGTCCTGACTTTC
TRBJ2-7 . . TRBV20-1 CSARSGQSSYEQYF TGCAGTGCTAGATCTGGACAGAGCTCCTACGAGCAGTACTTC
TRBJ2-3 many . TRBV6-1 CASSEAKLGTDTQYF TGTGCCAGCAGTGAAGCGAAATTGGGGACAGATACGCAGTATTTT
TRBJ2-7 few . TRBV6-2/TRBV6-3 CASSPRDSEQYF TGTGCCAGCAGTCCCCGGGACTCCGAGCAGTACTTC
TRBJ2-1 many TRBD2 TRBV5-4 CASSPRTSGPYNEQFF TGTGCCAGCAGCCCCCGCACTAGCGGGCCATACAATGAGCAGTTCTTC
TRBJ1-6 few . TRBV20-1 CSARRGGSPLHF TGCAGTGCTAGAAGGGGGGGTTCACCCCTCCACTTT
TRBJ2-1 . . TRBV30 CAWSPAGLWKKFF TGTGCCTGGAGTCCGGCGGGACTCTGGAAAAAGTTCTTC
TRBJ2-7 . . TRBV18 CVSSPPSGISYEQYF TGTGTCAGCTCACCACCGTCCGGGATCTCCTACGAGCAGTACTTC
TRBJ2-1 once TRBD1 TRBV27 CASSLSGQGPYNEQFF TGTGCCAGCAGTTTATCGGGACAGGGGCCTTACAATGAGCAGTTCTTC
TRBJ2-3 . TRBD2 TRBV20-1 CSASNPLAVSVDTQYF TGCAGTGCTAGTAACCCACTAGCGGTAAGCGTAGATACGCAGTATTTT
TRBJ2-2 medium-sized TRBD2 TRBV10-3 CAIRNGLAGLTGELFF TGTGCCATCAGGAACGGACTAGCGGGATTAACCGGGGAGCTGTTTTTT
TRBJ2-2 . . TRBV12-3/TRBV12-4 CASSLDRNTGELFF TGTGCCAGCAGTTTGGACAGGAACACCGGGGAGCTGTTTTTT
TRBJ2-2 . TRBD2 TRBV11-2 CASSPRGGLAGVWTGELFF TGTGCCAGCAGCCCTCGAGGAGGTCTAGCGGGAGTATGGACCGGGGAGCTGTTTTTT
TRBJ2-5 . TRBD2 TRBV11-2 CASSYRRGLAGTQETQYF TGTGCCAGCAGCTACCGACGGGGACTAGCGGGGACCCAAGAGACCCAGTACTTC
TRBJ2-7 many TRBD2 TRBV9 CASSRFSSGKRYEQYF TGTGCCAGCAGCCGTTTCTCGAGCGGGAAAAGGTACGAGCAGTACTTC
TRBJ1-5 few . TRBV12-3/TRBV12-4 CATLGEGEGNQPQHF TGTGCCACTCTGGGGGAGGGAGAAGGCAATCAGCCCCAGCATTTT